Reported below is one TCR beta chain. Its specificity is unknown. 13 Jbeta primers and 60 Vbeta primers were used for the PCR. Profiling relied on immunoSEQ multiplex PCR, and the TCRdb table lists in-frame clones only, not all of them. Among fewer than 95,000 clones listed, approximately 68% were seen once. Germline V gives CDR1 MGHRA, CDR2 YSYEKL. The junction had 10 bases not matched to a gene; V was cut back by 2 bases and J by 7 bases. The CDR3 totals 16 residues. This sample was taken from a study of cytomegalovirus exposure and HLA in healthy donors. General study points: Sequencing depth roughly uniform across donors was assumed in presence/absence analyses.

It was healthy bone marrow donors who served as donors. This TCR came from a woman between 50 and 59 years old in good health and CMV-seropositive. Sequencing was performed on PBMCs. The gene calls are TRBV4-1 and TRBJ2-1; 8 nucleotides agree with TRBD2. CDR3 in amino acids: CASSQLAGPLGNEQFF. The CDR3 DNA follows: TGCGCCAGCAGCCAACTAGCGGGCCCCCTTGGGAATGAGCAGTTCTTC.